This record looks at one T cell receptor beta chain sequence and its context. These data belong to a study of breast tumors, draining lymph nodes, adjacent tissues. The V end lost 1 base, the J end lost 4 bases, and 10 bases lay between the germline ends. The CDR3 contains 14 residues. In germline, CDR1 is LNHNV, CDR2 YYDKDF (reference sequence). Axillary draining lymph nodes of breast cancer patients supplied the node samples. TCRdb independently ran MiXCR on the multiplex PCR reads; one entry per CDR3 protein. The sample yields 120,000 to 150,000 distinct CDR3 sequences, approximately 30% seen once.

The TCR comes from a female donor with breast cancer. Some clones in this sample may be carry-over from other donors' samples. Sequencing input: axillary lymph node tissue. This chain joins TRBV15 and TRBJ2-5; D tentatively reads TRBD1 or TRBD2 (5 bases each). CDR3 bases: TGTGCCACCAGCAGAGTGGGGGTAGGAGAGACCCAGTACTTC. Translation gives CATSRVGVGETQYF.